These 17 T cell receptor beta chains were all obtained from the same sample, sequenced in a study of shared clonotypes between healthy human individuals (dated by TCRdb to 2020 to 2022). The receptor library was made with the immunoSEQ multiplex PCR assay. As stored in TCRdb, this immuneACCESS dataset retains in-frame rearrangements with V and J assigned. A fraction of the clones does not appear; measured against another copy, unresolved V genes explain less than half of the discrepancy, and the remainder lacks a known reason. The sample has some 300,000 clones on record, less than 75% of them singletons. The ten largest make up about 10% of the sample. The specimen was memory CD4+ T cells sorted from blood. What this sample's cell subset or site label stands for: CD45RA-negative fraction. The source is a man aged 30-40 years in good health.

The chain recombines TRBV11-3 with TRBJ2-5; D is unclear. The ends were cut back, 2 bases at V and 5 bases at J, with 12 bases in the middle. CDR1 and CDR2 from the germline V gene are SGHNT and YENEEA. The CDR3 is 14 amino acids. The CDR3 region is CASSLTRTGETQYF. Here the CDR3 DNA reads TGTGCCAGCAGCTTAACGAGGACCGGGGAGACCCAGTACTTC.

CDR3 coding DNA: TGTGCCAGCAGTTACGTAGGTAGGGGCTACGAGCAGTACTTC. Amino acid sequence: CASSYVGRGYEQYF. The chain has TRBV6-5 and TRBJ2-7, with D perhaps matching TRBD1 (5 bases). The CDR3 contains 14 residues. CDR1 and CDR2 from the germline V gene are MNHEY and SVGAGI. V lost 2 bases and J lost 3, with 11 bases in between.

The chain recombines TRBV5-1 with TRBJ2-3, with D unresolved. The CDR3 totals 15 residues. Per the germline V gene, CDR1 is SGHRS and CDR2 is YFSETQ. V was pared by 0 bases and J by 0 bases, with 8 bases between. CDR3 residues: CASSLVTPSTDTQYF. The CDR3 nucleotides read TGCGCCAGCAGCTTGGTAACTCCTAGCACAGATACGCAGTATTTT.

The rearrangement uses TRBV2 and TRBJ2-1; perhaps TRBD2 as D (6 bases). There are 15 residues in the CDR3. The ends were cut back, 6 bases at V and 8 bases at J, with 20 bases in the middle. In germline, CDR1 is SNHLY, CDR2 FYNNEI. The CDR3 protein is CASSYIAAQVDEQFF. CDR3 nucleotide sequence: TGTGCCAGCAGCTACATAGCGGCACAGGTCGATGAGCAGTTCTTC.

This chain connects TRBV6-5 to TRBJ1-2; weak D call: TRBD1 (6 bases). The CDR3 covers 14 residues. Germline values: CDR1 MNHEY, CDR2 SVGAGI. V was cut by 0 bases and J by 5 bases, with 10 bases left in between. The CDR3 spells CASSYSQGGYGYTF. In DNA form, the CDR3 reads TGTGCCAGCAGTTACTCACAGGGAGGGTATGGCTACACCTTC.

This chain connects TRBV7-9 to TRBJ1-5, with TRBD1 identical over 7 bases. The length of the CDR3 is 14 residues. Trimming removed 4 bases from V and 11 bases from J; junction bases left unmatched: 11. Germline V gene data show CDR1 as SEHNR and CDR2 as FQNEAQ (reference sequence). The CDR3 sequence is CASSSRTGQGAQHF. CDR3 nucleotides: TGTGCCAGCAGCTCCCGGACAGGTCAAGGAGCCCAGCATTTT.

This sequence joins TRBV6-1 and TRBJ2-1; TRBD2 might be the D (6 bases). The germline V gene encodes CDR1 MNHNS and CDR2 SASEGT. CDR3 length: 17 residues. V lost 2 bases to trimming and J lost 4 bases, with 18 bases between them. CDR3 sequence: CASSERPWSSGYNEQFF. The CDR3 DNA reads TGTGCCAGCAGTGAAAGGCCCTGGAGTAGCGGATACAATGAGCAGTTCTTC.

The rearrangement links TRBV5-1 to TRBJ2-7, with TRBD2 matching over 7 bases. The J segment lost 4 bases and the V segment lost 0 bases, leaving 4 bases of the junction unmatched. Germline CDR1 SGHRS, CDR2 YFSETQ. The CDR3 covers 14 residues. CDR3 protein: CASSLGGSQYEQYF. CDR3 nucleotides: TGCGCCAGCAGCTTGGGCGGGAGTCAATACGAGCAGTACTTC.

CDR3 sequence reads: CASSEWRRRGGTGELFF. The CDR3, as DNA: TGTGCCAGCAGTGAATGGCGGAGGAGGGGTGGTACCGGGGAGCTGTTTTTT. The J gene is TRBJ2-2, the V gene TRBV2; possible D gene TRBD2, 6 bases. The CDR3 has 17 residues. V shed 2 bases and J shed 5 bases, with 18 bases lying between them. Germline V gene lookup returns CDR1 SNHLY and CDR2 FYNNEI. Supplemented by reference TRBV2 and TRBJ2-2, the full variable domain reads EPEVTQTPSHQVTQMGQEVILRCVPISNHLYFYWYRQILGQKVEFLVSFYNNEISEKSEIFDDQFSVERPDGSNFTLKIRSTKLEDSAMYFCASSEWRRRGGTGELFFGEGSRLTVL.

CDR3 amino acids: CASSLFDRGYEQYF. The CDR3 DNA reads as TGTGCCAGCAGTTTATTCGACAGGGGGTACGAGCAGTACTTC. V and J are TRBV28 and TRBJ2-7; 9 nucleotides match TRBD1. Trimming cost V 1 base and J 4 bases; bases outside gene matches: 2. The germline V gene encodes CDR1 MDHEN and CDR2 SYDVKM. The CDR3 contains 14 residues.

This sequence joins TRBV11-2 and TRBJ2-1, with 10 bases matching TRBD2. Germline assignment: CDR1 SGHAT and CDR2 FQNNGV. Germline trimming cut 4 bases from V and 8 bases from J; bases unmatched to any gene: 5. This CDR3 contains 14 residues. DNA for the CDR3: TGTGCCAGCAGCTCTAGCGGGAGAAGCTATGAGCAGTTCTTC. It yields the protein CASSSSGRSYEQFF.

This chain uses TRBV2 with TRBJ2-4; TRBD2 might be the D (7 bases). This CDR3 region has 13 residues. V was trimmed by 1 base and J by 10 bases, leaving 11 bases between them. CDR1 and CDR2 (germline): SNHLY, FYNNEI. The CDR3 DNA is TGTGCCAGCAGTGAAGAGGGGGGGCGGATTCAGTACTTC. This sequence encodes CASSEEGGRIQYF.

This chain links TRBV5-6 with TRBJ2-1, with 10 bases that match TRBD2. After removal of 0 bases from V and 6 bases from J, the junction contained 3 bases not matched to a gene. The CDR3 runs to 15 residues. CDR1 is SGHDT and CDR2 is YYEEEE in the germline V gene. This chain's CDR3 is CASSLVAGGLNEQFF. Written as DNA, the CDR3 is TGTGCCAGCAGCTTGGTAGCGGGAGGTCTCAATGAGCAGTTCTTC.

The chain employs TRBV6-6 and TRBJ2-5; D is uncertain. The V end was cut by 1 base, the J end by 5 bases, with 17 bases between. Germline-derived CDR1 and CDR2 are MNHNY and SVGAGI (reference sequence). This CDR3 contains 16 residues. The CDR3 DNA follows: TGTGCCAGCAGTTACTTGCGCCCGACCACCGGGGAGACCCAGTACTTC. Protein: CASSYLRPTTGETQYF.

This clone appeared once. The chain is built from TRBV7-3 and TRBJ2-3; TRBD1 agrees at 7 bases. Trimming took 5 bases from V and 3 from J; bases not matched to a gene: 11. CDR3 length: 16 amino acids. Germline CDR1 is SGHTA and CDR2 is FQGTGA. The CDR3 is CASSNPHRGGTDTQYF. The CDR3 bases are TGTGCCAGCAGCAACCCACACAGGGGTGGTACAGATACGCAGTATTTT.

The genes are TRBV5-1 and TRBJ2-3; D is unclear. The germline V gene encodes CDR1 SGHRS and CDR2 YFSETQ. The CDR3 is made up of 14 amino acids. Trimming left V 6 bases short and J 1 base short, with 12 bases between. CDR3: CASNPILGTDTQYF. The CDR3 nucleotides are TGCGCCAGCAATCCCATCCTGGGCACAGATACGCAGTATTTT.

In its sample, this clone was seen once. The V gene is TRBV7-2, the J gene TRBJ2-7; D is uncertain. The length of the CDR3 is 12 residues. Germline CDR1 and CDR2: SGHTA and FQGNSA. Trimming stripped 4 bases from V and 6 bases from J, with 10 bases between. The CDR3 DNA reads TGTGCCAGCAGCTCCCAGCGACGCGAGCAGTACTTC. Protein: CASSSQRREQYF.